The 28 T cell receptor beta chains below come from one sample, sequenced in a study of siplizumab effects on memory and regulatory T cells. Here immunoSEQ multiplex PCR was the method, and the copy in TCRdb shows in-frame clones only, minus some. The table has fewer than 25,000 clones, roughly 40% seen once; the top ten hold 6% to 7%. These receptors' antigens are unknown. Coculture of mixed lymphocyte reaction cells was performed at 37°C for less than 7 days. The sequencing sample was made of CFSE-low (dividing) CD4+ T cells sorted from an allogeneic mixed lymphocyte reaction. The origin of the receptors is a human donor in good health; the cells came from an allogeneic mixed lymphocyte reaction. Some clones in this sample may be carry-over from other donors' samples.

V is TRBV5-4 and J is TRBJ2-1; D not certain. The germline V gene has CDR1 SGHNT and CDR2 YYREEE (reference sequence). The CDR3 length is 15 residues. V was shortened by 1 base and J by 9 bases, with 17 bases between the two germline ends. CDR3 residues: CASSLYYVGPGEQFF. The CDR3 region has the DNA TGTGCCAGCAGCTTGTATTATGTAGGGCCAGGTGAGCAGTTCTTC.

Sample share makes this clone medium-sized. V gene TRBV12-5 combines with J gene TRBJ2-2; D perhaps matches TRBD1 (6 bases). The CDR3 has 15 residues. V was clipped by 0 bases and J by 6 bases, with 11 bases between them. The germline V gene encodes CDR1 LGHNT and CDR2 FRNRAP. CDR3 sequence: CASGLVYTGSGELFF. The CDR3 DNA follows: TGTGCTAGTGGTTTGGTTTATACAGGGTCCGGGGAGCTGTTTTTT.

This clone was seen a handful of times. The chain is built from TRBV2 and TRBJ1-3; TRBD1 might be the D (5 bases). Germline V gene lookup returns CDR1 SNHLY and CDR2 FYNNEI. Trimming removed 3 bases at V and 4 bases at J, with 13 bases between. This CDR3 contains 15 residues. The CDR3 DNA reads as TGTGCCAGCAGTGAGGGACCTCGAGACGGAAACACCATATATTTT. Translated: CASSEGPRDGNTIYF.

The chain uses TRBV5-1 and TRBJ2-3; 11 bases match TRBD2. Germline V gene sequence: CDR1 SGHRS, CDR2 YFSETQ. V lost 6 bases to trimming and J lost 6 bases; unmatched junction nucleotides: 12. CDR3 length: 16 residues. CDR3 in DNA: TGCGCCAGCACCCTGACCCTAGCGGGAGGACCCGATACGCAGTATTTT. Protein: CASTLTLAGGPDTQYF. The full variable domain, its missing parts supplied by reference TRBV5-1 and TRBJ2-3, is KAGVTQTPRYLIKTRGQQVTLSCSPISGHRSVSWYQQTPGQGLQFLFEYFSETQRNKGNFPGRFSGRQFSNSRSEMNVSTLELGDSALYLCASTLTLAGGPDTQYFGPGTRLTVL.

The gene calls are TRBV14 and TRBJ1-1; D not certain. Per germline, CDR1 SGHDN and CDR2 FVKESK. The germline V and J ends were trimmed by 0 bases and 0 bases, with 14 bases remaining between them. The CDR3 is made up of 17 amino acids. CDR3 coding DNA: TGTGCCAGCAGCCAAGATCCCGTCCCGGGATTGAACACTGAAGCTTTCTTT. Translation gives CASSQDPVPGLNTEAFF. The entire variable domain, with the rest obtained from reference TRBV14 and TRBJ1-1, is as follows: EAGVTQFPSHSVIEKGQTVTLRCDPISGHDNLYWYRRVMGKEIKFLLHFVKESKQDESGMPNNRFLAERTGGTYSTLKVQPAELEDSGVYFCASSQDPVPGLNTEAFFGQGTRLTVV.

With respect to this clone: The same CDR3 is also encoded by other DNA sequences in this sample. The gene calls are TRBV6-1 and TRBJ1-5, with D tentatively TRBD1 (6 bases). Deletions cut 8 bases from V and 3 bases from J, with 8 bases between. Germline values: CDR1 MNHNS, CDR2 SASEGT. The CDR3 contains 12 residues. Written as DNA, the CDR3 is TGTGCCAGCCGGACAGACAATCAGCCCCAGCATTTT. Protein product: CASRTDNQPQHF.

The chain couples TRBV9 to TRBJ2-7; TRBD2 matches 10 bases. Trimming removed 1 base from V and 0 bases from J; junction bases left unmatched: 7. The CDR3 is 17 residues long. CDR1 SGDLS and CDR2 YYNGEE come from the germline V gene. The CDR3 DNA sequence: TGTGCCAGCAGCGTAACCGTAGCGGGGGGAAGCTCCTACGAGCAGTACTTC. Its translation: CASSVTVAGGSSYEQYF.

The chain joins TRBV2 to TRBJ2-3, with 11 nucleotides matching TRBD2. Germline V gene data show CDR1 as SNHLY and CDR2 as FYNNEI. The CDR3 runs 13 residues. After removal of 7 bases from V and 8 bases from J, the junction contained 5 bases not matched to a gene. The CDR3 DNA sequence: TGTGCCAGCAAACTAGCGGGAGATGGTACGCAGTATTTT. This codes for CASKLAGDGTQYF.

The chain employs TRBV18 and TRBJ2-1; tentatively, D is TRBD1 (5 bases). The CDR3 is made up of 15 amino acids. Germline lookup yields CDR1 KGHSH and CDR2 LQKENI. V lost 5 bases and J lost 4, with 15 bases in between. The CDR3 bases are TGTGCCAGCTCATCTCAGGGTCCGGCTTACAATGAGCAGTTCTTC. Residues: CASSSQGPAYNEQFF.

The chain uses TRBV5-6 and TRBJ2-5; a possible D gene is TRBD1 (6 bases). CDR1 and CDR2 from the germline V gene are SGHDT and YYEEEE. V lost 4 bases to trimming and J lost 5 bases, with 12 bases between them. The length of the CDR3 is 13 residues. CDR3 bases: TGTGCCAGCAGCCAGGACAGTTCCGAGACCCAGTACTTC. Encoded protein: CASSQDSSETQYF.

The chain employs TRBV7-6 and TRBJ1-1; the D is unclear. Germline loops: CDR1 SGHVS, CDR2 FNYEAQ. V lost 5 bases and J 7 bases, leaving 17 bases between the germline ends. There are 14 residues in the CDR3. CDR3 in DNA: TGTGCCAGCAGCCAACCGGGAGTTATCAATGAAGCTTTCTTT. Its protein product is CASSQPGVINEAFF.

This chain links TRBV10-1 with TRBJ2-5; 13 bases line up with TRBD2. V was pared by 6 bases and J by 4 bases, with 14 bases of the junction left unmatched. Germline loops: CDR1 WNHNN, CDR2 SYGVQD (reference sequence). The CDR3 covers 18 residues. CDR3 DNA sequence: TGCGCCAGCAGGAGCACTAGCGGGGGGGCTCTCTTAGGAGAGACCCAGTACTTC. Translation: CASRSTSGGALLGETQYF.

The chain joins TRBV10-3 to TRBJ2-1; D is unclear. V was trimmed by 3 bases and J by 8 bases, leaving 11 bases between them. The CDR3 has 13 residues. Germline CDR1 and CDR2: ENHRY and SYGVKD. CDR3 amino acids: CAISEWKRDEQFF. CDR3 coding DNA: TGTGCCATCAGTGAATGGAAAAGGGATGAGCAGTTCTTC.

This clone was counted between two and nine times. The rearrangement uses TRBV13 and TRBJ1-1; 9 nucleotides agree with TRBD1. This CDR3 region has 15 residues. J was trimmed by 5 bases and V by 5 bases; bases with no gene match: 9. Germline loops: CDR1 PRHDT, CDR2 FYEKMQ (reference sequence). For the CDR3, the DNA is TGTGCCAGCAGCAGGAGGACAGGGGTTCGAACTGAAGCTTTCTTT. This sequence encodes CASSRRTGVRTEAFF.

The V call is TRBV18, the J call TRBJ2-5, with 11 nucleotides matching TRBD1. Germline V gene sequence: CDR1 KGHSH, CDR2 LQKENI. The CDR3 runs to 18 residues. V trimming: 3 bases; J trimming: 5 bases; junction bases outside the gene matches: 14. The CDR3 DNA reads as TGTGCCAGCTCACCGCAATTAGGACAGGGGGCCTTAAGGGAGACCCAGTACTTC. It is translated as CASSPQLGQGALRETQYF.

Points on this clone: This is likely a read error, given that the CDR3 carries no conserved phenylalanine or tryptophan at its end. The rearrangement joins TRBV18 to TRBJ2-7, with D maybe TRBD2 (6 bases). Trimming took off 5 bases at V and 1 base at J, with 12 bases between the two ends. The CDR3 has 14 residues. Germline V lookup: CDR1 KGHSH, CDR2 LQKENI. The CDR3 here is CASSGGVLSYEQYS. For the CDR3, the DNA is TGTGCCAGCTCAGGCGGGGTTTTATCCTACGAGCAGTACTCC.

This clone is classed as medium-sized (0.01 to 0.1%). Here the CDR3 reads CASMDRLNKNEQFF. The CDR3 DNA reads as TGTGCCAGTATGGACAGGCTTAATAAGAATGAGCAGTTCTTC. The rearrangement links TRBV19 to TRBJ2-1; TRBD1 aligns across 7 bases. J gave up 7 bases and V 7 bases, and 10 bases lay outside the gene matches. The germline CDR1 and CDR2 sequences are LNHDA and SQIVND (reference sequence). The CDR3 runs 14 residues.

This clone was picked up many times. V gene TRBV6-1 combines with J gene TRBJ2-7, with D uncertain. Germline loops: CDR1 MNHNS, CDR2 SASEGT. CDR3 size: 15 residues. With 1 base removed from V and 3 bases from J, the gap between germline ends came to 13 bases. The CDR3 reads CASSEVPSSYYEQYF. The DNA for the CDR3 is TGTGCCAGCAGTGAAGTGCCTTCCTCTTACTACGAGCAGTACTTC.

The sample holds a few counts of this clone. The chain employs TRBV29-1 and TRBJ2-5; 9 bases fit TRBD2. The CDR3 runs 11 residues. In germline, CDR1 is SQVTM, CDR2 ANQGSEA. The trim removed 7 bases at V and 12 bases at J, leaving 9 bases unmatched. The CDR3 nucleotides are TGCAGCGGCCAAGGGGCGGGGGGGAAGTACTTC. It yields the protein CSGQGAGGKYF.

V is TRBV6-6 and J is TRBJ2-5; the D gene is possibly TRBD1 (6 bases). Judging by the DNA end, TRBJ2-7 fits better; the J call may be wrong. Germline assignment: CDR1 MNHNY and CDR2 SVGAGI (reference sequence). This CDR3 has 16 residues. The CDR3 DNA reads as TGTGCCAGCAGTTACTCGAGACAGGCGATAACCTACGAGCAGTACTTC. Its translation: CASSYSRQAITYEQYF.

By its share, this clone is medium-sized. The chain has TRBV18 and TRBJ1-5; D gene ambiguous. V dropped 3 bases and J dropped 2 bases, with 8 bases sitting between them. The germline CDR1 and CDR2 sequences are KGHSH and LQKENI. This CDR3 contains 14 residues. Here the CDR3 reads CASSPLTGNQPQHF. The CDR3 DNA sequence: TGTGCCAGCTCACCTCTGACGGGCAATCAGCCCCAGCATTTT. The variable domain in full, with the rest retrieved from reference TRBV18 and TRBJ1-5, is NAGVMQNPRHLVRRRGQEARLRCSPMKGHSHVYWYRQLPEEGLKFMVYLQKENIIDESGMPKERFSAEFPKEGPSILRIQQVVRGDSAAYFCASSPLTGNQPQHFGDGTRLSIL.

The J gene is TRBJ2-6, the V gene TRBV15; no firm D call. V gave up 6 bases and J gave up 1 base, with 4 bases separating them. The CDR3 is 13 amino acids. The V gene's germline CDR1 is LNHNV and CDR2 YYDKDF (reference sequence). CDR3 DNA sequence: TGTGCCACCAGGGTTTCTGGGGCCAACGTCCTGACTTTC. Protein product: CATRVSGANVLTF.

Here the CDR3 DNA reads TGTGCCAGCAGTCTCCAATCCGGGACAGTGAACACTGAAGCTTTCTTT. Translation: CASSLQSGTVNTEAFF. The rearrangement links TRBV27 to TRBJ1-1; 7 nucleotides match TRBD1. V lost 5 bases and J lost 0; bases outside the gene matches: 9. Germline values: CDR1 MNHEY, CDR2 SMNVEV (reference sequence). The CDR3 runs 16 residues.

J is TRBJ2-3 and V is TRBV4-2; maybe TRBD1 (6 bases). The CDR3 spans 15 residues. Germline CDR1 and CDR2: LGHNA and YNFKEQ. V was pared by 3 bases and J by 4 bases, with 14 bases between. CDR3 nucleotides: TGTGCCAGCAGCCAGATACAGGGTTTATCAGATACGCAGTATTTT. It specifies CASSQIQGLSDTQYF.

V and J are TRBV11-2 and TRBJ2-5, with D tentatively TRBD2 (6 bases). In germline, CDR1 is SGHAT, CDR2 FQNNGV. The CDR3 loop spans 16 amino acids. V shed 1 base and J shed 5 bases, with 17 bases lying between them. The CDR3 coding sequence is TGTGCCAGCAGCTTAGGCGGCCTAGCGAGAGTGGAGACCCAGTACTTC. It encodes CASSLGGLARVETQYF. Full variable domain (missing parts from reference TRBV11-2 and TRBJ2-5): EAGVAQSPRYKIIEKRQSVAFWCNPISGHATLYWYQQILGQGPKLLIQFQNNGVVDDSQLPKDRFSAERLKGVDSTLKIQPAKLEDSAVYLCASSLGGLARVETQYFGPGTRLLVL.

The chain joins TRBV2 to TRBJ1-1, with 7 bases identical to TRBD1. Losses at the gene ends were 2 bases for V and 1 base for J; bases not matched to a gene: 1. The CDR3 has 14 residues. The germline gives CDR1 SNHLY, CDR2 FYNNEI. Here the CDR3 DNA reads TGTGCCAGCAGTGAAAAGGGGGCGAACACTGAAGCTTTCTTT. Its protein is CASSEKGANTEAFF.

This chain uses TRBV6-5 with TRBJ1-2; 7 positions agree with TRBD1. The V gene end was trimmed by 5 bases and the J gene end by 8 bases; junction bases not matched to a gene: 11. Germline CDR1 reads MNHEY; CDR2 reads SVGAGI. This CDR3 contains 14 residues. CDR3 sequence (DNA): TGTGCCAGCAGTAAAATCACAGGGGTAGGCGGCTACACCTTC. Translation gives CASSKITGVGGYTF.

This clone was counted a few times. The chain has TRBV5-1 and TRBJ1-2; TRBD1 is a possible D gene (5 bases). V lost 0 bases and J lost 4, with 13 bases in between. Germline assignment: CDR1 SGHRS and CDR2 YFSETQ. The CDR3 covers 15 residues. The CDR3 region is CASSLVVTGVYGYTF. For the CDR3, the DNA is TGCGCCAGCAGCTTGGTTGTTACAGGCGTCTATGGCTACACCTTC.